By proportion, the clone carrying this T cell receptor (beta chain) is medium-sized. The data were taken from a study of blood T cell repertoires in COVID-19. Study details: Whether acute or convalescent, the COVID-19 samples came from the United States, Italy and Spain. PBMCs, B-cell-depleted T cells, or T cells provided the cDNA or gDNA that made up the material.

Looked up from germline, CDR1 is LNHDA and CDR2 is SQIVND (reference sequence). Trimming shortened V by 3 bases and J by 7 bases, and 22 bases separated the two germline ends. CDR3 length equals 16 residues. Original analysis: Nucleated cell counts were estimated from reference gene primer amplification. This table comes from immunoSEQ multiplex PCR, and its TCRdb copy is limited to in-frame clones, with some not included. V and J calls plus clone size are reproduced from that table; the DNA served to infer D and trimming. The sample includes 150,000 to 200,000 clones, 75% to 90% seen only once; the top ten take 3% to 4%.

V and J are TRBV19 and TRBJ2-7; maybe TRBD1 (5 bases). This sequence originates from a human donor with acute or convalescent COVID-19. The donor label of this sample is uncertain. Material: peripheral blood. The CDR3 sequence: CASSISPDSQLWEQYF. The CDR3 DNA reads TGTGCCAGTAGTATTAGTCCCGACAGCCAGCTCTGGGAGCAGTACTTC.